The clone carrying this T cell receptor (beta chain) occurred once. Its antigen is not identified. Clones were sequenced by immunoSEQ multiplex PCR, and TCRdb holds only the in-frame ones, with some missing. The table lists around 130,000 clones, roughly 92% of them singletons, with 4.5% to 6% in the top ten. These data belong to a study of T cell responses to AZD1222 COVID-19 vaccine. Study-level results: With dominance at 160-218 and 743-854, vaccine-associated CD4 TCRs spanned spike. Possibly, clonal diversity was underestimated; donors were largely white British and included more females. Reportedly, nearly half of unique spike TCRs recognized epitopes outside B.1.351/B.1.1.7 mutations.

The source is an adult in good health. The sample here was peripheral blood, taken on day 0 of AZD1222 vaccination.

The CDR3 DNA reads as TGTGCCAGCAGTTACGGGGGGGAGAGCTACACCTTC. Translating it yields CASSYGGESYTF. The V and J genes are TRBV28 and TRBJ1-2; tentatively, D is TRBD1 (5 bases). With 4 bases removed from V and 9 bases from J, the gap between germline ends came to 12 bases. From germline, CDR1 is MDHEN and CDR2 SYDVKM. This CDR3 is built from 12 residues.